These 2 T cell receptor beta chains were sequenced from one sample in a study of Ad26.COV2.S vaccination and SARS-CoV-2 variants (dated by TCRdb to about 2021). Reading the label with the study, this specimen's treatment or condition is: about 20 received Ad26.COV2.S at low or high dose, single or two shots; 5 received placebo; per-sample allocation not given. Repertoires of vaccine and placebo recipients were sequenced from samples collected on day 63 after the first injection. Libraries were constructed by the immunoSEQ multiplex PCR assay. The clones in this table, taken by TCRdb from immuneACCESS, are in-frame only. Not every clone is retained; where verified, under half of the shortfall comes from an unresolved V gene, and the cause of the rest is unknown. This sample holds 300,000 to 350,000 clones; about 86% were observed only once. Jointly, the top ten make up approximately 2% of the sample.

Source: peripheral blood, taken in a trial of Ad26.COV2.S vaccine versus placebo. All receptors derive from a person between 18 and 59 years old who received the Ad26.COV2.S COVID-19 vaccine or a placebo.

The chain combines TRBV19 with TRBJ1-2; D gene ambiguous. Germline V gene sequence: CDR1 LNHDA, CDR2 SQIVND (reference sequence). This CDR3 spans 15 amino acids. V was shortened by 0 bases and J by 4 bases, with 12 bases between the two germline ends. The CDR3 loop reads CASSIDPGFIYGYTF. The CDR3 DNA is TGTGCCAGTAGTATAGATCCGGGGTTTATCTATGGCTACACCTTC.

The chain carries TRBV7-2 and TRBJ1-5; the D is unclear. The CDR3 loop spans 13 amino acids. V was pared by 1 base and J by 10 bases, with 11 bases between. Germline CDR1 and CDR2: SGHTA and FQGNSA. The CDR3 sequence is CASSLVGDHPQHF. The CDR3 DNA is TGTGCCAGCAGCTTAGTCGGCGACCACCCCCAGCATTTT. The whole variable domain, filled in from reference TRBV7-2 and TRBJ1-5, reads GAGVSQSPSNKVTEKGKDVELRCDPISGHTALYWYRQSLGQGLEFLIYFQGNSAPDKSGLPSDRFSAERTGGSVSTLTIQRTQQEDSAVYLCASSLVGDHPQHFGDGTRLSIL.